The rows below give T cell receptor beta chains drawn from one sample of a study of T cell responses to AZD1222 COVID-19 vaccine. Sequencing was performed with immunoSEQ multiplex PCR; in TCRdb, only in-frame clones are kept and a portion is missing. The sample yields fewer than 100,000 clones, roughly 80% seen once. The sequencing used peripheral blood, collected 28 days after the second AZD1222 dose. The receptors originated from an adult who received the AZD1222 COVID-19 vaccine. The CDR3 runs from the conserved cysteine through the conserved F or W. A D gene is named only where the DNA matches it firmly. Clone size is stated in some rows and not others, as once, few, many or a class when expanded.

J | D | V | size | CDR3 | DNA
TRBJ2-2 | TRBD1 | TRBV6-5 | NA | CASSTPGTGPGELFF | TGTGCCAGCAGTACCCCCGGGACAGGGCCCGGGGAGCTGTTTTTT
TRBJ2-3 | TRBD2 | TRBV5-4 | NA | CASSKTSGKGTDTQYF | TGTGCCAGCAGCAAGACTAGCGGTAAGGGGACAGATACGCAGTATTTT
TRBJ2-3 | TRBD2 | TRBV2 | NA | CASRRTVTGGYDTQYF | TGTGCCAGCAGAAGGACTGTAACGGGAGGGTACGATACGCAGTATTTT
TRBJ2-1 | NA | TRBV18 | NA | CASSRESEAGNEQFF | TGTGCCAGCTCACGGGAAAGTGAGGCCGGGAATGAGCAGTTCTTC
TRBJ2-1 | NA | TRBV7-8 | NA | CASSAVAEQFF | TGTGCCAGCAGCGCTGTCGCCGAGCAGTTCTTC
TRBJ1-4 | NA | TRBV5-5 | NA | CASSLGPEKLFF | TGTGCCAGCAGCTTGGGACCGGAAAAACTGTTTTTT
TRBJ2-7 | NA | TRBV5-1 | NA | CASSLGQIYEQYF | TGCGCCAGCAGCTTAGGACAAATTTACGAGCAGTACTTC
TRBJ2-5 | TRBD2 | TRBV20-1 | NA | CSASWSSGGTETQYF | TGCAGTGCTAGTTGGTCTAGCGGGGGGACGGAGACCCAGTACTTC
TRBJ1-1 | NA | TRBV2 | NA | CASSNIQANTEAFF | TGTGCCAGCAGCAATATTCAGGCAAACACTGAAGCTTTCTTT
TRBJ2-7 | NA | TRBV9 | once | CASSVEGQGTWEEQYF | TGTGCCAGCAGCGTAGAGGGACAAGGGACTTGGGAGGAGCAGTACTTC
TRBJ1-1 | TRBD1 | TRBV12-3/TRBV12-4 | once | CASTGQGTTEAFF | TGTGCCAGCACCGGACAGGGGACCACTGAAGCTTTCTTT
TRBJ1-1 | NA | TRBV30 | NA | CAWNGWNTEAFF | TGTGCCTGGAATGGGTGGAACACTGAAGCTTTCTTT
TRBJ2-7 | NA | TRBV12-3/TRBV12-4 | NA | CASSRGRSYEQYF | TGTGCCAGCAGTAGGGGAAGAAGCTACGAGCAGTACTTC
TRBJ2-7 | NA | TRBV6-2/TRBV6-3 | NA | CASSYSETGMVYEQYF | TGTGCCAGCAGTTACTCTGAAACGGGGATGGTCTACGAGCAGTACTTC
TRBJ2-3 | NA | TRBV11-2 | few | CASSLVEGEITDTQYF | TGTGCCAGCAGCTTAGTGGAAGGGGAGATCACAGATACGCAGTATTTT
TRBJ2-3 | NA | TRBV12-3/TRBV12-4 | NA | CASNRGTDTQYF | TGTGCCAGCAACCGAGGCACAGATACGCAGTATTTT
TRBJ2-2 | NA | TRBV5-1 | once | CASSSPEGLGGELFF | TGCGCCAGCAGCAGCCCGGAGGGTCTAGGCGGGGAGCTGTTTTTT
TRBJ2-7 | NA | TRBV7-8 | NA | CASSSSGGRPVEQYF | TGTGCCAGCAGCTCGAGTGGGGGGCGGCCCGTCGAGCAGTACTTC
TRBJ2-7 | NA | TRBV19 | NA | CASSSSLGSVYEQYF | TGTGCCAGTAGTAGCTCTCTCGGGAGTGTTTACGAGCAGTACTTC
TRBJ1-1 | NA | TRBV18 | NA | CASSLQENTEAFF | TGTGCCAGCTCACTCCAAGAGAACACTGAAGCTTTCTTT
TRBJ1-1 | NA | TRBV12-3/TRBV12-4 | NA | CASSVSGTEAFF | TGTGCCAGCAGTGTATCAGGGACTGAAGCTTTCTTT
TRBJ1-5 | NA | TRBV15 | NA | CATSSRRTGNQPQHF | TGTGCCACCAGCAGTCGACGGACAGGCAATCAGCCCCAGCATTTT